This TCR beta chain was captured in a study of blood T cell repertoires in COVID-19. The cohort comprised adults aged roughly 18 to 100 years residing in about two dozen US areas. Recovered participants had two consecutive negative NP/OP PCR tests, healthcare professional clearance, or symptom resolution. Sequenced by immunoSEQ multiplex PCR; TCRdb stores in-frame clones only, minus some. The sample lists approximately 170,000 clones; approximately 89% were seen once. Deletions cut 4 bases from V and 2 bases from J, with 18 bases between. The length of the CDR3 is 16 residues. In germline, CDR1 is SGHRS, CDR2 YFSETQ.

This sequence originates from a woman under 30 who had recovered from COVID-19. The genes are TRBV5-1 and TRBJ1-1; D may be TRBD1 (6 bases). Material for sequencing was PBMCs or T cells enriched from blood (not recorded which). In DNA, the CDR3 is TGCGCCAGCAGCGTGGGGGCGAGACAGTCCAACACTGAAGCTTTCTTT. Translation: CASSVGARQSNTEAFF.